These 15 T cell receptor beta chains originate from one sample sequenced in a study of cytomegalovirus exposure and HLA in healthy donors. PCR amplification relied on 60 Vbeta primers (plus 13 Jbeta primers). Assay used: immunoSEQ multiplex PCR; TCRdb lists only in-frame clones, some missing. The sample shows roughly 150,000 clones, over 70% of them seen only once. Sequencing used PBMCs. The receptors come from a man aged 35 to 55 in good health and CMV-seronegative.

The chain combines TRBV13 with TRBJ2-1; D call uncertain. The V gene's germline CDR1 is PRHDT and CDR2 FYEKMQ (reference sequence). The CDR3 totals 11 residues. Trimming took off 5 bases at V and 6 bases at J, with 5 bases between the two ends. CDR3 nucleotide sequence: TGTGCCAGCAGCCGTAGCAATGAGCAGTTCTTC. It yields the protein CASSRSNEQFF.

This clone was counted once. The chain employs TRBV19 and TRBJ1-4, with D unresolved. The CDR3 contains 15 residues. The germline V gene encodes CDR1 LNHDA and CDR2 SQIVND (reference sequence). Trimming cost V 5 bases and J 0 bases, with 10 bases left between them. The CDR3 here is CASSPRRATNEKLFF. CDR3 in DNA: TGTGCCAGTAGTCCTCGGAGAGCAACTAATGAAAAACTGTTTTTT.

The rearrangement links TRBV6-1 to TRBJ2-7, with TRBD1 matching over 7 bases. The CDR3 has 15 amino acids. From germline, CDR1 is MNHNS and CDR2 SASEGT. V was clipped by 10 bases and J by 2 bases; unmatched bases: 14. CDR3 in DNA: TGTGCCACAAAACCCTGGGACAGAGATACCTACGAGCAGTACTTC. Protein: CATKPWDRDTYEQYF.

The CDR3 coding sequence is TGTGCCAGCAGCGCCGGCGGGGGGCTCTACAATGAGCAGTTCTTC. Translating gives CASSAGGGLYNEQFF. The V gene is TRBV9, the J gene TRBJ2-1; 8 bases are shared with TRBD2. V lost 3 bases to trimming and J lost 3 bases; unmatched junction nucleotides: 5. This CDR3 spans 15 amino acids. Germline-derived CDR1 and CDR2 are SGDLS and YYNGEE. The entire variable domain, with the rest obtained from reference TRBV9 and TRBJ2-1, is as follows: DSGVTQTPKHLITATGQRVTLRCSPRSGDLSVYWYQQSLDQGLQFLIQYYNGEERAKGNILERFSAQQFPDLHSELNLSSLELGDSALYFCASSAGGGLYNEQFFGPGTRLTVL.

The chain is built from TRBV11-1 and TRBJ2-7; possible D gene TRBD2, 6 bases. Germline lookup yields CDR1 SGHAT and CDR2 FQDESV (reference sequence). Trimming took off 5 bases at V and 3 bases at J, with 17 bases between the two ends. CDR3 length: 15 amino acids. The CDR3 spells CASSPTLGGSYEQYF. As DNA, the CDR3 is TGTGCCAGCAGCCCGACACTAGGAGGGAGCTACGAGCAGTACTTC.

The chain uses TRBV4-1 and TRBJ2-7; 15 bases align to TRBD2. J was trimmed by 2 bases and V by 4 bases; bases with no gene match: 9. Germline values: CDR1 MGHRA, CDR2 YSYEKL. CDR3 length: 18 residues. In nucleotides, the CDR3 is TGCGCCAGCAGCCCGCAGGGACTAGCGGGAGGACTCACCTACGAGCAGTACTTC. It codes for CASSPQGLAGGLTYEQYF.

This clone was recorded a few times. This chain joins TRBV18 and TRBJ2-7, with 10 bases that match TRBD1. The CDR3 loop spans 14 amino acids. With 4 bases clipped from V and 2 bases from J, the junction kept 2 bases outside the gene matches. Germline assignment: CDR1 KGHSH and CDR2 LQKENI. CDR3 amino acids: CASSLGQGAYEQYF. The DNA of the CDR3 is TGTGCCAGCTCACTTGGACAGGGGGCCTACGAGCAGTACTTC.

Remarks on this clone: One junction end does not reproduce the germline sequence, and a read error may be involved. V gene TRBV30 combines with J gene TRBJ1-1; D uncertain. The CDR3 consists of 14 residues. CDR1 and CDR2 from the germline V gene are GTSNPN and SVGIG (reference sequence). CDR3: CAWSATSMNTDAFF. CDR3 DNA sequence: TGTGCCTGGAGTGCGACAAGTATGAACACTGACGCTTTCTTT.

This clone showed up just once. The genes are TRBV11-2 and TRBJ1-4, with D tentatively TRBD1 (5 bases). Germline V gene sequence: CDR1 SGHAT, CDR2 FQNNGV. V lost 5 bases and J lost 8, with 18 bases in between. This CDR3 has 15 residues. The CDR3 sequence: CASSPGTHLSEKLFF. The CDR3 nucleotides are TGTGCCAGCAGCCCCGGGACTCACCTAAGCGAAAAACTGTTTTTT.

The chain has TRBV19 and TRBJ2-5, with TRBD1 matching 8 bases. Germline assignment: CDR1 LNHDA and CDR2 SQIVND (reference sequence). The CDR3 covers 14 residues. V lost 1 base to trimming and J lost 5 bases; unmatched junction nucleotides: 3. DNA of the CDR3: TGTGCCAGTAGTATAGGGACAGGGCACGAGACCCAGTACTTC. This gives the protein CASSIGTGHETQYF.

This clone was recorded a few times. The V and J genes are TRBV27 and TRBJ1-5; possibly TRBD1 for D (5 bases). The V gene lost 8 bases and the J gene lost 5 bases, with 19 bases spanning the gap. CDR1 and CDR2 (germline): MNHEY, SMNVEV (reference sequence). The CDR3 is 15 residues long. The CDR3 sequence: CASGWGGAGDQPQHF. Written as DNA, the CDR3 is TGTGCCAGCGGCTGGGGAGGGGCTGGAGATCAGCCCCAGCATTTT.

This chain connects TRBV4-3 to TRBJ2-7, with 9 bases identical to TRBD2. Germline V gene lookup returns CDR1 LGHNA and CDR2 YSLEER. There are 16 residues in the CDR3. V gave up 0 bases and J gave up 2 bases; unmatched junction bases: 5. The CDR3 region is CASSQEWLAGTYEQYF. CDR3 in DNA: TGCGCCAGCAGCCAAGAATGGCTAGCGGGGACCTACGAGCAGTACTTC.

This sequence joins TRBV14 and TRBJ2-1; D perhaps matches TRBD2 (6 bases). CDR3 length equals 14 residues. From germline, CDR1 is SGHDN and CDR2 FVKESK. V lost 4 bases, J lost 4 bases, and 11 bases lay in between. The CDR3 here is CASSPASDYNEQFF. The CDR3 DNA reads TGTGCCAGCAGCCCGGCTAGCGATTACAATGAGCAGTTCTTC.

This rearrangement joins TRBV19 to TRBJ2-5, with D hard to call. The CDR3 runs to 13 residues. Germline assignment: CDR1 LNHDA and CDR2 SQIVND (reference sequence). With 5 bases removed from V and 4 bases from J, the gap between germline ends came to 11 bases. The CDR3 reads CASSGQAGETQYF. The CDR3 coding sequence is TGTGCCAGTAGTGGCCAGGCAGGAGAGACCCAGTACTTC.

The CDR3 loop reads CAWKLHDREKQYF. The CDR3 DNA is TGTGCCTGGAAGTTACATGACAGGGAAAAGCAGTACTTC. The gene calls are TRBV30 and TRBJ2-7; 7 nucleotides line up with TRBD1. The germline V gene has CDR1 GTSNPN and CDR2 SVGIG (reference sequence). The CDR3 runs to 13 residues. Trimming took 4 bases from V and 8 from J; bases not matched to a gene: 11.